This T cell receptor (beta chain) was obtained from a study of T cell responses to AZD1222 COVID-19 vaccine. Overall study results and limits: The study found vaccine-associated CD4 TCRs spanning spike, dominant at 160-218 and 743-854.

Second-dose recipients at about 4 or about 12 weeks were treated as one pooled group. Data came from immunoSEQ multiplex PCR; TCRdb stores just in-frame clones and leaves some out. The data show about 140,000 clones, 70% to 90% seen once. As to this clone: The antigen is not known.

The clonotype comes from an adult who received the AZD1222 COVID-19 vaccine. The specimen was peripheral blood, collected 28 days after the second AZD1222 dose.

In DNA form, the CDR3 reads TGTGCCAGCAGGGGGAAGGCTTCTCTTGCCACCATATATTTT. The encoded protein is CASRGKASLATIYF. The genes are TRBV28 and TRBJ1-3; no clear D gene. This CDR3 is 14 amino acids long. Germline V gene sequence: CDR1 MDHEN, CDR2 SYDVKM. Trimming removed 6 bases at V and 9 bases at J, with 18 bases between. The full variable domain, its missing parts supplied by reference TRBV28 and TRBJ1-3, is DVKVTQSSRYLVKRTGEKVFLECVQDMDHENMFWYRQDPGLGLRLIYFSYDVKMKEKGDIPEGYSVSREKKERFSLILESASTNQTSMYLCASRGKASLATIYFGEGSWLTVV.